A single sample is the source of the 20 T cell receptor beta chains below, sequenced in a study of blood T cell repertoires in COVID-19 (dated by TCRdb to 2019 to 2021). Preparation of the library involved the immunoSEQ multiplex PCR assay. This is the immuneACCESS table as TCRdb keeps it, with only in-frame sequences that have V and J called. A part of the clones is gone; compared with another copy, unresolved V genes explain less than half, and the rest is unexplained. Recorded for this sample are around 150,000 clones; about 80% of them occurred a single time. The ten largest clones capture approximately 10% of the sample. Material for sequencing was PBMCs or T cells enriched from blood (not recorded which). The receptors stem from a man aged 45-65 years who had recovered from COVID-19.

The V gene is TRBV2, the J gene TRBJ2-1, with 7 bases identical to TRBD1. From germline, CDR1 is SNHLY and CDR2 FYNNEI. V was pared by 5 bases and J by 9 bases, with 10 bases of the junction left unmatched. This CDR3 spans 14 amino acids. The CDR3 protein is CASSNRQGLAEQFF. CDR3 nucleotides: TGTGCCAGCAGTAACCGACAGGGTTTAGCTGAGCAGTTCTTC.

The CDR3 DNA reads as TGTGCCAGTAGTATCGGTACCACCGGGGAGCTGTTTTTT. It translates to CASSIGTTGELFF. The rearrangement uses TRBV19 and TRBJ2-2; D gene ambiguous. The CDR3 runs to 13 residues. Between the trimmed V and J ends, which lost 3 bases and 4 bases, there was a span of 6 bases. Per germline, CDR1 LNHDA and CDR2 SQIVND (reference sequence).

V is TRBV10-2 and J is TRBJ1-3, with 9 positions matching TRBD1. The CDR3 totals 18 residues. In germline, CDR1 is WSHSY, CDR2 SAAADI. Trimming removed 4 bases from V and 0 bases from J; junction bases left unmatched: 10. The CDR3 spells CASSVPTGGSFSGNTIYF. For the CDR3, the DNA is TGCGCCAGCAGTGTACCGACAGGGGGTAGTTTCTCTGGAAACACCATATATTTT.

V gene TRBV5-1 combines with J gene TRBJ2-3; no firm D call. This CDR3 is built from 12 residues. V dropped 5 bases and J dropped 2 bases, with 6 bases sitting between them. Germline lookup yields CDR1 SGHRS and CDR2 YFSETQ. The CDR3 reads CASRWATDTQYF. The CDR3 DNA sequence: TGCGCCAGCAGGTGGGCCACAGATACGCAGTATTTT.

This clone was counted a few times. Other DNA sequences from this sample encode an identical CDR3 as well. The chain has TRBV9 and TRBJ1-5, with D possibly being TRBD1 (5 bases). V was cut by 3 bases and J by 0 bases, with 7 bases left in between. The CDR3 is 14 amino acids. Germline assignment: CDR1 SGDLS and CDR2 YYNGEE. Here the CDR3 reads CASSATDSNQPQHF. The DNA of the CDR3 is TGTGCCAGCAGCGCGACAGATAGCAATCAGCCCCAGCATTTT.

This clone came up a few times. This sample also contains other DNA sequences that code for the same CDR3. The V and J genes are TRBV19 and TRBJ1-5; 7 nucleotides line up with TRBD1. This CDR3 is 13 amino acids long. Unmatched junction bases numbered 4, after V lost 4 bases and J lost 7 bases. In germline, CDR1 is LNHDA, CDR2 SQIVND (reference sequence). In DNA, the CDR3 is TGTGCCAGTAGTACACAGGGGAACCAGCCCCAGCATTTT. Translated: CASSTQGNQPQHF.

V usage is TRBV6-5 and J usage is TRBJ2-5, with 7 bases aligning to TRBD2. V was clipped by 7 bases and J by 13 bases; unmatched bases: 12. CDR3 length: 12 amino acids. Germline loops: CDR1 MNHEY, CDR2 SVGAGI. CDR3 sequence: CASTVGLAAGYF. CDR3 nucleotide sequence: TGTGCCAGCACGGTGGGGCTAGCGGCTGGGTACTTC.

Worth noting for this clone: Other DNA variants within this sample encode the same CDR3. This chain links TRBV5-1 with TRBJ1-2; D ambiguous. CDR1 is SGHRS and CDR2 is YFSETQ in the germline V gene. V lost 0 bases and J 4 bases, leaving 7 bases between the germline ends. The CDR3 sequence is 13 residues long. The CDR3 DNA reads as TGCGCCAGCAGCTTGGCAGGTTCCTATGGCTACACCTTC. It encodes CASSLAGSYGYTF.

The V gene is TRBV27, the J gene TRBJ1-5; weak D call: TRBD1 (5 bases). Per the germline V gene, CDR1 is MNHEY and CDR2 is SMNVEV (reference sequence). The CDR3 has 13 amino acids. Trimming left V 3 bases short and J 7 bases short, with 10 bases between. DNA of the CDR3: TGTGCCAGCAGTTTGGAGGGGATCCAGCCCCAGCATTTT. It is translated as CASSLEGIQPQHF.

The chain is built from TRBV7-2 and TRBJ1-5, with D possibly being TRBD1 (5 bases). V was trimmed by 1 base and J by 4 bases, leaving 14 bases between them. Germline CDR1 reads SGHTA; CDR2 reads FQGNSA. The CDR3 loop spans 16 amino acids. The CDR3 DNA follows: TGTGCCAGCAGCTTAGGTACAGGAGGAGGGAATCAGCCCCAGCATTTT. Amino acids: CASSLGTGGGNQPQHF.

CDR3 loop: CASSGDKGYTF. As DNA, the CDR3 is TGTGCCAGCAGTGGGGACAAGGGCTACACCTTC. The chain recombines TRBV28 with TRBJ1-2, with D possibly being TRBD1 (6 bases). Trimming pared 5 bases from V and 8 bases from J, leaving 9 bases between. From germline, CDR1 is MDHEN and CDR2 SYDVKM. This CDR3 has 11 amino acids.

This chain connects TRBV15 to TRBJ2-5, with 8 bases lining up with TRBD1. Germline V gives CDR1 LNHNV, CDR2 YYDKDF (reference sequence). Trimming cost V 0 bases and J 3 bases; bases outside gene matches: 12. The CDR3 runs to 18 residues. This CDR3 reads CATSRDRFHRGVEETQYF. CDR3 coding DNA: TGTGCCACCAGCAGAGATCGGTTTCACAGGGGGGTAGAAGAGACCCAGTACTTC.

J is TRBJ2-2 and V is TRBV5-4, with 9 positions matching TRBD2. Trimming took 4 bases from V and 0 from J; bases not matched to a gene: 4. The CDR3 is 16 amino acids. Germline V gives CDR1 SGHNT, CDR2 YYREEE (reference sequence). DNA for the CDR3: TGTGCCAGCAGCCAAGTAGCGGGAGCGAACACCGGGGAGCTGTTTTTT. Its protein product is CASSQVAGANTGELFF.

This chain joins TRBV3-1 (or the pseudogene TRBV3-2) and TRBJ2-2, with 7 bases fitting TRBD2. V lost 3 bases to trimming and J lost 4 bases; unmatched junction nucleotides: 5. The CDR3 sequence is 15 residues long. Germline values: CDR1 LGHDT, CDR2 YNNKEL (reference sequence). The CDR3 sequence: CASSHRGGSTGELFF. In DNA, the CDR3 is TGTGCCAGCAGCCACCGGGGAGGGAGCACCGGGGAGCTGTTTTTT.

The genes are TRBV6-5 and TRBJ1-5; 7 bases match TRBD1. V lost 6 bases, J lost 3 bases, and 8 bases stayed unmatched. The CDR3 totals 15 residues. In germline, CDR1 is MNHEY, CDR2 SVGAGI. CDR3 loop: CASRDRLSVNQPQHF. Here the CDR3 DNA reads TGTGCCAGCAGGGACAGGTTATCGGTCAATCAGCCCCAGCATTTT.

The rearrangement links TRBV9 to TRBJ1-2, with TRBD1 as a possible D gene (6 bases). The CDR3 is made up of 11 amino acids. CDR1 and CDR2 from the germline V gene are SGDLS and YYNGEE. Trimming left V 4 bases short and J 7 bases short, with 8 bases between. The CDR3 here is CASSSQGGYTF. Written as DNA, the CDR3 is TGTGCCAGCAGCTCACAGGGTGGCTACACCTTC.

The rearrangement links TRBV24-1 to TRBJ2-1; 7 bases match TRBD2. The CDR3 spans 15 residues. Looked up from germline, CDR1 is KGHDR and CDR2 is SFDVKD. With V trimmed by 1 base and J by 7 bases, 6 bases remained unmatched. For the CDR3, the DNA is TGTGCCACCAGTGATTTTCGTGCTAGCGGAAATGAGCAGTTCTTC. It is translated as CATSDFRASGNEQFF.

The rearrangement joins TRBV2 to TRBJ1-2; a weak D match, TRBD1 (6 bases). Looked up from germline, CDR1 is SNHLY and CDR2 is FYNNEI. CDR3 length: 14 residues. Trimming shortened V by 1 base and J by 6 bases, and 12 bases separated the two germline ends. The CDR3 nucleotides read TGTGCCAGCAGTGAAGGAGGGGGAGGGAATGGCTACACCTTC. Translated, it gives CASSEGGGGNGYTF.

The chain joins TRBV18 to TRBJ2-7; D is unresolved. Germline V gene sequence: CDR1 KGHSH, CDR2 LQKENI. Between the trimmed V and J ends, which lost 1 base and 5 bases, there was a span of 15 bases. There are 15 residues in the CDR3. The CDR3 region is CASSPRPDISNEQYF. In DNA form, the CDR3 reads TGTGCCAGCTCACCACGGCCTGATATATCCAACGAGCAGTACTTC.

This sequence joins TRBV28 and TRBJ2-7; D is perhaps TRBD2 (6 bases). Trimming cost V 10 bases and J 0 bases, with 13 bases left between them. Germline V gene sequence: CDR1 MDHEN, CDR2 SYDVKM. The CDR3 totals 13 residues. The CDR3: CATIPGSSYEQYF. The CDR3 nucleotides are TGTGCCACGATTCCCGGGAGCTCCTACGAGCAGTACTTC. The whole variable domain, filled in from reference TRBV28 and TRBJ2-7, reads DVKVTQSSRYLVKRTGEKVFLECVQDMDHENMFWYRQDPGLGLRLIYFSYDVKMKEKGDIPEGYSVSREKKERFSLILESASTNQTSMYLCATIPGSSYEQYFGPGTRLTVT.